The 3 T cell receptor beta chains in this list originate from one sample, sequenced in a study of T cell responses to AZD1222 COVID-19 vaccine. The repertoire was sequenced with immunoSEQ multiplex PCR; TCRdb's copy has only in-frame clones and lacks some. Here the sample spans about 140,000 clones, 88% being singletons. Sequencing was performed on peripheral blood, taken 28 days after the second AZD1222 dose. All receptors derive from an adult who received the AZD1222 COVID-19 vaccine.

V and J are TRBV27 and TRBJ1-3; D ambiguous. Germline CDR1 is MNHEY and CDR2 is SMNVEV (reference sequence). The CDR3 spans 17 residues. V was clipped by 8 bases and J by 0 bases, with 20 bases between them. This chain's CDR3 is CASSPMASVPSGNTIYF. In DNA, the CDR3 is TGTGCCAGCTCACCGATGGCGTCCGTGCCCTCTGGAAACACCATATATTTT.

The chain employs TRBV4-1 and TRBJ2-1; a weak D match, TRBD2 (5 bases). Germline assignment: CDR1 MGHRA and CDR2 YSYEKL. V gave up 4 bases and J gave up 7 bases, with 17 bases separating them. This CDR3 is built from 15 residues. In DNA, the CDR3 is TGCGCCAGCAGCCGGATGGCTAGCAGGAAGAATGAGCAGTTCTTC. Protein product: CASSRMASRKNEQFF.

V gene TRBV5-1 combines with J gene TRBJ2-7; D gene ambiguous. Germline values: CDR1 SGHRS, CDR2 YFSETQ. The CDR3 runs to 11 residues. Trimming took 7 bases from V and 0 from J, leaving 5 bases between them. The CDR3 region is CASSGSYEQYF. The CDR3 DNA sequence: TGCGCCAGCTCAGGCTCCTACGAGCAGTACTTC.